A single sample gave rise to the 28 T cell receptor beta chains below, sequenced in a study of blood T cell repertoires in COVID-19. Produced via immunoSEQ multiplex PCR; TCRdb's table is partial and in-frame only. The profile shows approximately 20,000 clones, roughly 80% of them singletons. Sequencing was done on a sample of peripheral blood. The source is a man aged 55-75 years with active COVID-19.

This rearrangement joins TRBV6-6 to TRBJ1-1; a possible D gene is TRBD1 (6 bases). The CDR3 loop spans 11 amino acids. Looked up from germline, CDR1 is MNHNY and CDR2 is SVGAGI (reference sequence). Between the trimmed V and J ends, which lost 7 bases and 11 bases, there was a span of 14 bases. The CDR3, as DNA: TGTGCCAGCAACACAGGGCGGCGGGCTTTCTTT. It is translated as CASNTGRRAFF.

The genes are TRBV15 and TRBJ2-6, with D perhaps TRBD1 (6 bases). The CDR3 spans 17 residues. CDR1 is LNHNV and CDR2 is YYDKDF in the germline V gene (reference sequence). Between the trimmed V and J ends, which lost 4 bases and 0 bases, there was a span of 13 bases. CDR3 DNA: TGTGCCACCAGCATACGGGACACCCACTCTGGGGCCAACGTCCTGACTTTC. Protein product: CATSIRDTHSGANVLTF.

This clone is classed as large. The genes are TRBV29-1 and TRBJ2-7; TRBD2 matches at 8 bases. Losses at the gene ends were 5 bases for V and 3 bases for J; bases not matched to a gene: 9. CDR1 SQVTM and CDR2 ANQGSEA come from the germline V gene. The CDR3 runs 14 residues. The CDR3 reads CSVYAGTSSYEQYF. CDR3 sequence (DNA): TGCAGCGTTTATGCCGGGACTAGTAGCTACGAGCAGTACTTC.

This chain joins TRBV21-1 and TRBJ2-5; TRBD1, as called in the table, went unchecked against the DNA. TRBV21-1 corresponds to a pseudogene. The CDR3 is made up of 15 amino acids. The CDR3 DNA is TGTGCCAGCACCCTAGGCCAGGGGCTCCAAGAGACCCAGTACTTC. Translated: CASTLGQGLQETQYF.

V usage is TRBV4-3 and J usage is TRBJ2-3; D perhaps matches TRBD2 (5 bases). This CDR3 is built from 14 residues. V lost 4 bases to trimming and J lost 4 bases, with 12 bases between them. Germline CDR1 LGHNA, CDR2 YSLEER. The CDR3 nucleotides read TGCGCCAGCAGCCCAGGTACCGGGGCAGATACGCAGTATTTT. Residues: CASSPGTGADTQYF.

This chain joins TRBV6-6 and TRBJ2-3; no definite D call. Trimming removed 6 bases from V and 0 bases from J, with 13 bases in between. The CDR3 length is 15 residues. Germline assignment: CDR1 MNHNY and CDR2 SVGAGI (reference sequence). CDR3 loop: CASRARGSSTDTQYF. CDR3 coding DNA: TGTGCCAGCAGAGCGCGTGGGTCTAGCACAGATACGCAGTATTTT.

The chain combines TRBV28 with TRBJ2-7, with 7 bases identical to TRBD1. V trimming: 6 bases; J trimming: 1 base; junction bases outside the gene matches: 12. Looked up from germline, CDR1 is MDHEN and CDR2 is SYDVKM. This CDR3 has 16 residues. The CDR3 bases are TGTGCCAGCAGCCTCGCCTGGTCAGGGGGTTCCTACGAGCAGTACTTC. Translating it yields CASSLAWSGGSYEQYF.

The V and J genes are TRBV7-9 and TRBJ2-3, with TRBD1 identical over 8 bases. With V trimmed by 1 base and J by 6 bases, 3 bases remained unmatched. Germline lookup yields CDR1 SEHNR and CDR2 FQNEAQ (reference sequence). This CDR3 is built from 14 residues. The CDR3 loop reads CASSLDSGGDTQYF. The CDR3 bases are TGTGCCAGCAGCTTAGATTCAGGGGGCGATACGCAGTATTTT.

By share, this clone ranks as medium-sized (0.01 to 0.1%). The CDR3 is CSVDLAGPAVWEQYF. The CDR3 DNA reads as TGCAGCGTTGACCTAGCGGGCCCTGCCGTGTGGGAGCAGTACTTC. The rearrangement uses TRBV29-1 and TRBJ2-7, with 8 bases aligning to TRBD2. The CDR3 runs to 15 residues. The germline V gene encodes CDR1 SQVTM and CDR2 ANQGSEA. Germline trimming cut 3 bases from V and 7 bases from J; bases unmatched to any gene: 14.

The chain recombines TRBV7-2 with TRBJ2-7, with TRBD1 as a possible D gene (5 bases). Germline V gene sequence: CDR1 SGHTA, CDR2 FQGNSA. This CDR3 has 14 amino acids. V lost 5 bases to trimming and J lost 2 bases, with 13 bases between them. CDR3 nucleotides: TGTGCCAGCAGCCCCAGGGTTGGCCCCTACGAGCAGTACTTC. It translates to CASSPRVGPYEQYF.

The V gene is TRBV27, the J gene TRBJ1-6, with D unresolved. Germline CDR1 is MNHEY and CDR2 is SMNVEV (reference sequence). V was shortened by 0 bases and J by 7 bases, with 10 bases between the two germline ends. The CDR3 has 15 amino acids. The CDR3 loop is CASSLSVRENSPLHF. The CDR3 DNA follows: TGTGCCAGCAGTTTATCAGTACGGGAGAATTCACCCCTCCACTTT.

The CDR3 sequence is CASSQGTDGYTF. In DNA, the CDR3 is TGCGCCAGCAGCCAAGGGACAGATGGCTACACCTTC. V and J are TRBV4-1 and TRBJ1-2, with TRBD1 as a possible D gene (6 bases). This CDR3 has 12 residues. Trimming cost V 1 base and J 6 bases, with 6 bases left between them. The V gene's germline CDR1 is MGHRA and CDR2 YSYEKL.

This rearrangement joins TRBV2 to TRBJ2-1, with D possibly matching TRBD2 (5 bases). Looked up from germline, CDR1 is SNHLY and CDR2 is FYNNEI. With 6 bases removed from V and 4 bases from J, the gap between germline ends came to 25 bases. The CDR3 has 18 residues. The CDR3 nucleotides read TGTGCCAGCAGGACAATTACCGGGGATAGTACGAAATACAATGAGCAGTTCTTC. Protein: CASRTITGDSTKYNEQFF.

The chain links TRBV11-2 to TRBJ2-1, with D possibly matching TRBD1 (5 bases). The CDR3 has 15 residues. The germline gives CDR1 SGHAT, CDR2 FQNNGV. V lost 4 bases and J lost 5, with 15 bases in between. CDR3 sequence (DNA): TGTGCCAGCAGCTCCCTGGGGCGAACTGACAATGAGCAGTTCTTC. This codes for CASSSLGRTDNEQFF.

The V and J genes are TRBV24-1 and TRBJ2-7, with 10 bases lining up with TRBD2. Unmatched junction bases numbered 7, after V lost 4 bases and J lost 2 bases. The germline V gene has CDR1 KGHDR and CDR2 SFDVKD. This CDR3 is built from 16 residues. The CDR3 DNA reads TGTGCCACCAGTGACCCCGCTACTAGCGGGACCTACGAGCAGTACTTC. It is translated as CATSDPATSGTYEQYF.

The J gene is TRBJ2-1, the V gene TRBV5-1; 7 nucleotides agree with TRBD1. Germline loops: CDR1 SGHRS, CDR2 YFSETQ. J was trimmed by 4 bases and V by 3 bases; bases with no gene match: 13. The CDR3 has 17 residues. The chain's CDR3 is CASSSSTQGSPYNEQFF. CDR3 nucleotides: TGCGCCAGCAGCTCCTCCACACAGGGGAGTCCATACAATGAGCAGTTCTTC.

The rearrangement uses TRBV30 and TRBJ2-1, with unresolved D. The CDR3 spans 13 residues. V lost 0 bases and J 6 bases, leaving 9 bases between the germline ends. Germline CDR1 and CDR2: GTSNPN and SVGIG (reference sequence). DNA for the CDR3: TGTGCCTGGAGTGTACTTGTGCCCAATGAGCAGTTCTTC. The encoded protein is CAWSVLVPNEQFF.

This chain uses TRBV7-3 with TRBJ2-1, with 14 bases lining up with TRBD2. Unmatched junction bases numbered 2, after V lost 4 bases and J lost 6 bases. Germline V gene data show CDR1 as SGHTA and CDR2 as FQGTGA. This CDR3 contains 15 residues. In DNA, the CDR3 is TGTGCCAGCAGCTCAGGACTAGCGGGAGGCAATGAGCAGTTCTTC. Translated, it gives CASSSGLAGGNEQFF.

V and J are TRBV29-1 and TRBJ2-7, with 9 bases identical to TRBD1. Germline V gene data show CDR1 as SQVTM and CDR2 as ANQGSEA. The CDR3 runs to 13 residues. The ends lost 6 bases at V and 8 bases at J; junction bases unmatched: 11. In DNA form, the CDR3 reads TGCAGCGTGGGAGACAGGGGGACCGGTCAGCAGTACTTC. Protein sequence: CSVGDRGTGQQYF.

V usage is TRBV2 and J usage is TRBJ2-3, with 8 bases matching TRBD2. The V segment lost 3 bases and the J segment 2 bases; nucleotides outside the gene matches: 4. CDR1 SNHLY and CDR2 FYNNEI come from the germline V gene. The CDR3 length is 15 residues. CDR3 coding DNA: TGTGCCAGCAGTGACGTCGGGGGGGCCACAGATACGCAGTATTTT. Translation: CASSDVGGATDTQYF. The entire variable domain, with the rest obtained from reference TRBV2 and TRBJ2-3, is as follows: EPEVTQTPSHQVTQMGQEVILRCVPISNHLYFYWYRQILGQKVEFLVSFYNNEISEKSEIFDDQFSVERPDGSNFTLKIRSTKLEDSAMYFCASSDVGGATDTQYFGPGTRLTVL.

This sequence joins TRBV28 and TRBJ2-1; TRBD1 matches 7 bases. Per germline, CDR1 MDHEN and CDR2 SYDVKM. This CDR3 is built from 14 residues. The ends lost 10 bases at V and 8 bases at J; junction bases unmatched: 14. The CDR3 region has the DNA TGTGCCATAAACAGGGGCTTCAGCGCCTATGAGCAGTTCTTC. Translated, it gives CAINRGFSAYEQFF.

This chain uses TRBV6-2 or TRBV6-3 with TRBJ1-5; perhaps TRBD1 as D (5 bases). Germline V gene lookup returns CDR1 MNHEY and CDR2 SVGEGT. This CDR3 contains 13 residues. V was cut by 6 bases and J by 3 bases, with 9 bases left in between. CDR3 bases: TGTGCCAGCAGCGCAGGGTTCAATCAGCCCCAGCATTTT. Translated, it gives CASSAGFNQPQHF.

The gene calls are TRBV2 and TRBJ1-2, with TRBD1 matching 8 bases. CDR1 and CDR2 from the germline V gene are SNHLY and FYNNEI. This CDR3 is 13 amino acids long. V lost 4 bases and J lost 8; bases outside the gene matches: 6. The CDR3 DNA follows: TGTGCCAGCAGTGCCCAGGGGGCGGAGGGCTACACCTTC. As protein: CASSAQGAEGYTF.

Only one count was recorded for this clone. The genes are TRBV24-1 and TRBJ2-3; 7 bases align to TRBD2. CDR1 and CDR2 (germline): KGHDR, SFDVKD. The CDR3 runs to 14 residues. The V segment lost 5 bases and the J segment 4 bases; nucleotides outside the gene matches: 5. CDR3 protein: CATSGAGVPDTQYF. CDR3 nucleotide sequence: TGTGCCACCAGTGGTGCGGGGGTCCCAGATACGCAGTATTTT.

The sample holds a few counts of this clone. As DNA, the CDR3 is TGTGCCAGTAGTATAGCAGGCGGAGGAAACACTGAAGCTTTCTTT. The encoded protein is CASSIAGGGNTEAFF. The rearrangement uses TRBV19 and TRBJ1-1, with D hard to call. The CDR3 is made up of 15 amino acids. V lost 1 base to trimming and J lost 2 bases, with 11 bases between them. The germline gives CDR1 LNHDA, CDR2 SQIVND (reference sequence).

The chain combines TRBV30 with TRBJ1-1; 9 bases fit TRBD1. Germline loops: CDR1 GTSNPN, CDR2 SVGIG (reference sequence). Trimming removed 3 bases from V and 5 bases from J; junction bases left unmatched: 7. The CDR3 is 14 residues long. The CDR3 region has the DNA TGTGCCTGGAGAGCCAGGACAGGGGTAACTGAAGCTTTCTTT. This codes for CAWRARTGVTEAFF.

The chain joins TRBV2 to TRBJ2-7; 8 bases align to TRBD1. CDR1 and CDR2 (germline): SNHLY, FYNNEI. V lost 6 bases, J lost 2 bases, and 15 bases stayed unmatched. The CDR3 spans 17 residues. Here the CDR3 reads CASRLYGQGLKTYEQYF. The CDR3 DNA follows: TGTGCCAGCAGACTGTACGGACAGGGTTTAAAAACCTACGAGCAGTACTTC.

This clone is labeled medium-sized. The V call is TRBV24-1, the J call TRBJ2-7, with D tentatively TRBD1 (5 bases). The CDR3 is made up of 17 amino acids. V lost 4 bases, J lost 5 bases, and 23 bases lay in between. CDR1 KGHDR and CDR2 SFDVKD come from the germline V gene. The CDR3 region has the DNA TGTGCCACCAGTGACTCGACCGACTCACCAAGGGGCGACGAGCAGTACTTC. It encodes CATSDSTDSPRGDEQYF.